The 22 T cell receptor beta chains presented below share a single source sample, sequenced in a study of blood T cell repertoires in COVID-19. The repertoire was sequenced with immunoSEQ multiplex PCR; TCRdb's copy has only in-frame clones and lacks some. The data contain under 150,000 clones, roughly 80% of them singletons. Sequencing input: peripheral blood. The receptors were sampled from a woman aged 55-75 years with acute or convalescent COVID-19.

The CDR3 nucleotides read TGCGCCAGCAGCCAAGGGACAATCTCGGCTGGCACAGATACGCAGTATTTT. This translates into CASSQGTISAGTDTQYF. The chain employs TRBV4-3 and TRBJ2-3; the D gene is possibly TRBD1 (5 bases). The CDR3 extends over 17 amino acids. Germline V gene data show CDR1 as LGHNA and CDR2 as YSLEER. Trimming shortened V by 1 base and J by 1 base, and 15 bases separated the two germline ends.

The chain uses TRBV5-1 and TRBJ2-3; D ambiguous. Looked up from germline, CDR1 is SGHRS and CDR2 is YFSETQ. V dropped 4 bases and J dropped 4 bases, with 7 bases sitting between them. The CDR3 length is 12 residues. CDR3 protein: CASSDSPDTQYF. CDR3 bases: TGCGCCAGCAGCGACTCCCCAGATACGCAGTATTTT.

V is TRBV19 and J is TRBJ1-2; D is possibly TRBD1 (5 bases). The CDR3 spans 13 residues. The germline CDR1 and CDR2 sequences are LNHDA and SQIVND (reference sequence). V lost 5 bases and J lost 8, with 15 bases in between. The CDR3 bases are TGTGCCAGTAGTGCGCAGGGTTCTGAGGGCTACACCTTC. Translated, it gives CASSAQGSEGYTF. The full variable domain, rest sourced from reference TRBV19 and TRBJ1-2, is DGGITQSPKYLFRKEGQNVTLSCEQNLNHDAMYWYRQDPGQGLRLIYYSQIVNDFQKGDIAEGYSVSREKKESFPLTVTSAQKNPTAFYLCASSAQGSEGYTFGSGTRLTVV.

CDR3 loop: CASRIPGTGNTEAFF. The CDR3 DNA reads TGTGCCAGCAGAATTCCCGGGACAGGGAACACTGAAGCTTTCTTT. The chain recombines TRBV25-1 with TRBJ1-1, with 8 bases aligning to TRBD1. This CDR3 region has 15 residues. Germline V gene data show CDR1 as MGHDK and CDR2 as SYGVNS. Trimming cost V 6 bases and J 1 base; bases outside gene matches: 7.

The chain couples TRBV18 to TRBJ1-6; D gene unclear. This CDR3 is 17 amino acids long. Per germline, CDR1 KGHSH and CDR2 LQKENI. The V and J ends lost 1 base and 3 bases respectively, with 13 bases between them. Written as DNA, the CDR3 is TGTGCCAGCTCACCACGTTCGAGGGCCGGCTATAATTCACCCCTCCACTTT. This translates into CASSPRSRAGYNSPLHF.

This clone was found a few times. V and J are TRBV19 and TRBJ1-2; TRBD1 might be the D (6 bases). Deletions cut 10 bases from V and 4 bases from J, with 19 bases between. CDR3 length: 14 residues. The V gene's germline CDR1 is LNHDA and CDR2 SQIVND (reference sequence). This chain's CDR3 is CATDSQTTVYGYTF. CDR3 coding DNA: TGTGCCACGGACAGCCAGACAACGGTCTATGGCTACACCTTC. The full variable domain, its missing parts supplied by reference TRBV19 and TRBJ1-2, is DGGITQSPKYLFRKEGQNVTLSCEQNLNHDAMYWYRQDPGQGLRLIYYSQIVNDFQKGDIAEGYSVSREKKESFPLTVTSAQKNPTAFYLCATDSQTTVYGYTFGSGTRLTVV.

CDR3 loop: CASSSRQGALNTEAFF. The CDR3 bases are TGTGCCAGCAGTTCCCGACAGGGGGCCCTGAACACTGAAGCTTTCTTT. The gene calls are TRBV27 and TRBJ1-1, with 10 bases that match TRBD1. CDR1 is MNHEY, CDR2 SMNVEV, per germline (reference sequence). This CDR3 contains 16 residues. Germline trimming cut 4 bases from V and 0 bases from J; bases unmatched to any gene: 5.

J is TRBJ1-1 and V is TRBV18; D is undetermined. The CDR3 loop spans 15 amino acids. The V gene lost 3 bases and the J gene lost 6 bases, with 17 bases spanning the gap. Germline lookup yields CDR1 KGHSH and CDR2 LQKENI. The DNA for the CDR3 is TGTGCCAGCTCACCTAGGTCGAAGCGCGGGGCTGAAGCTTTCTTT. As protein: CASSPRSKRGAEAFF.

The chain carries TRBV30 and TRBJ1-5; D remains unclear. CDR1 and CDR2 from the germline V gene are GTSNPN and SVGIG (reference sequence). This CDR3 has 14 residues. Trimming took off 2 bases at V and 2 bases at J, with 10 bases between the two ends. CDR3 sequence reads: CAWSSGMGNQPQHF. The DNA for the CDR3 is TGTGCCTGGAGTTCGGGGATGGGCAATCAGCCCCAGCATTTT. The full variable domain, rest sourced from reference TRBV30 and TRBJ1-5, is SQTIHQWPATLVQPVGSPLSLECTVEGTSNPNLYWYRQAAGRGLQLLFYSVGIGQISSEVPQNLSASRPQDRQFILSSKKLLLSDSGFYLCAWSSGMGNQPQHFGDGTRLSIL.

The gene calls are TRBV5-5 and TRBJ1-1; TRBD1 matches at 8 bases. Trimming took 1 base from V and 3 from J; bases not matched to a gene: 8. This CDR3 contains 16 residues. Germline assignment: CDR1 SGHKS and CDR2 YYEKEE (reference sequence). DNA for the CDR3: TGTGCCAGCAGCTTGCTCCAGGGGGCACGCGACACTGAAGCTTTCTTT. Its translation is CASSLLQGARDTEAFF. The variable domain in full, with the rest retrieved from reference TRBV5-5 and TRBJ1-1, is DAGVTQSPTHLIKTRGQQVTLRCSPISGHKSVSWYQQVLGQGPQFIFQYYEKEERGRGNFPDRFSARQFPNYSSELNVNALLLGDSALYLCASSLLQGARDTEAFFGQGTRLTVV.

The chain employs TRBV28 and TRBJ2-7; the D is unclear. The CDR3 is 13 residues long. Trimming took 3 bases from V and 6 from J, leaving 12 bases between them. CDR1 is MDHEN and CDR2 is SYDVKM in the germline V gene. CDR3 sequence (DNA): TGTGCCAGCAGTTTTTCCGGAGAGGTCGAGCAGTACTTC. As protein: CASSFSGEVEQYF. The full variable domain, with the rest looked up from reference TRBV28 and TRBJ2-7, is DVKVTQSSRYLVKRTGEKVFLECVQDMDHENMFWYRQDPGLGLRLIYFSYDVKMKEKGDIPEGYSVSREKKERFSLILESASTNQTSMYLCASSFSGEVEQYFGPGTRLTVT.

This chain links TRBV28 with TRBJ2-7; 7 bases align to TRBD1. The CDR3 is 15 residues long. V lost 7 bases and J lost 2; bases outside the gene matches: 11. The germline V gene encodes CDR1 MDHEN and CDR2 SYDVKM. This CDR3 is CASTTPTGRTYEQYF. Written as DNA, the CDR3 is TGTGCCAGCACCACCCCGACAGGGCGCACCTACGAGCAGTACTTC.

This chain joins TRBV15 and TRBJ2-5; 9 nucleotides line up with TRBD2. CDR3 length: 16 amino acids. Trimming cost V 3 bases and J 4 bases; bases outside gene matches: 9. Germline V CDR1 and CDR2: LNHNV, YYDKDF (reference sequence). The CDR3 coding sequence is TGTGCCACCAGCAGGCTATTAATAGCGGGAGCAGAGACCCAGTACTTC. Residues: CATSRLLIAGAETQYF.

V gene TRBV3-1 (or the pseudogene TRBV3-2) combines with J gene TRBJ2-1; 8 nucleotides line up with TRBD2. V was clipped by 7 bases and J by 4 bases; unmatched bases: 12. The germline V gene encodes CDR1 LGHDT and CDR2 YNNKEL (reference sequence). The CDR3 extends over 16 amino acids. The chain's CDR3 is CASNRGAGGSYNEQFF. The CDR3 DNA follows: TGTGCCAGCAACCGCGGTGCGGGAGGCTCGTACAATGAGCAGTTCTTC.

CDR3 in DNA: TGTGCCAGCTTGGTTGACATGTCTGGGGCCAACGTCCTGACTTTC. It encodes CASLVDMSGANVLTF. V is TRBV6-5 and J is TRBJ2-6; D unresolved. There are 15 residues in the CDR3. V lost 8 bases, J lost 1 base, and 12 bases lay in between. Germline V CDR1 and CDR2: MNHEY, SVGAGI.

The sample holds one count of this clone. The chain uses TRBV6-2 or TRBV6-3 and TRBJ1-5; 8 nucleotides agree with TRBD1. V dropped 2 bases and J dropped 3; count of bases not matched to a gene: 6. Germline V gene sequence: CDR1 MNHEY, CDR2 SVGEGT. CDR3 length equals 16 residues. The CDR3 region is CASSYRGQGFNQPQHF. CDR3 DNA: TGTGCCAGCAGTTACAGAGGACAGGGATTCAATCAGCCCCAGCATTTT.

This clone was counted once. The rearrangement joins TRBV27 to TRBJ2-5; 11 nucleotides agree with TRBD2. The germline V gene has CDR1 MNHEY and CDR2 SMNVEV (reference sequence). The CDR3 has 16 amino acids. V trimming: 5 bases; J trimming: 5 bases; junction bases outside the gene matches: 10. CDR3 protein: CASSPLGLAGGETQYF. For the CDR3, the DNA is TGTGCCAGCAGTCCCCTTGGACTAGCGGGTGGGGAGACCCAGTACTTC.

This chain's CDR3 is CASSPGLAALLSYEQYF. CDR3 in DNA: TGTGCCAGCAGCCCCGGACTAGCGGCCCTACTCTCCTACGAGCAGTACTTC. The rearrangement uses TRBV7-8 and TRBJ2-7; TRBD2 aligns across 10 bases. Germline V gene sequence: CDR1 SGHVS, CDR2 FQNEAQ. The CDR3 is 17 amino acids. The V segment lost 5 bases and the J segment 0 bases; nucleotides outside the gene matches: 10.

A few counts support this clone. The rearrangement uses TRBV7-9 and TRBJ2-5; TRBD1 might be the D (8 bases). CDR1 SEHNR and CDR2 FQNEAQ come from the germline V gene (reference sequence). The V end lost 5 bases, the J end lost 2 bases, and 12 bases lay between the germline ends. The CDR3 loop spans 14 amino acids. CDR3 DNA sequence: TGTGCCAGCAGCAGCGGGACAGGACAAGAGACCCAGTACTTC. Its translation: CASSSGTGQETQYF.

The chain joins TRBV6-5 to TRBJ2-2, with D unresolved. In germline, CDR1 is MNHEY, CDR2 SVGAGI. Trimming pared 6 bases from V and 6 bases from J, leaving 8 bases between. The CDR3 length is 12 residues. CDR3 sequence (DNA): TGTGCCAGCAGGATAAACTCCGGGGAGCTGTTTTTT. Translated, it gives CASRINSGELFF.

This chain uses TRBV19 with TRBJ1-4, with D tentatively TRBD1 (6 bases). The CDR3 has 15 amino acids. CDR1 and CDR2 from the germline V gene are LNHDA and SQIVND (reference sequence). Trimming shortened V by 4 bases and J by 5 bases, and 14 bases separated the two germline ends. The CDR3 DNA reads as TGTGCCAGTAGTACCTACAGGGTTCAGAATGAAAAACTGTTTTTT. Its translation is CASSTYRVQNEKLFF.

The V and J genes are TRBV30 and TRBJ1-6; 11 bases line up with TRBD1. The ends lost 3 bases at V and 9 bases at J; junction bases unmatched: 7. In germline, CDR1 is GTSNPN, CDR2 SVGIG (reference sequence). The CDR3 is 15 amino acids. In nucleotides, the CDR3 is TGTGCCTGGAGCGAGCGCGGGACAGGGGGTTCACCCCTCCACTTT. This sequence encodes CAWSERGTGGSPLHF.